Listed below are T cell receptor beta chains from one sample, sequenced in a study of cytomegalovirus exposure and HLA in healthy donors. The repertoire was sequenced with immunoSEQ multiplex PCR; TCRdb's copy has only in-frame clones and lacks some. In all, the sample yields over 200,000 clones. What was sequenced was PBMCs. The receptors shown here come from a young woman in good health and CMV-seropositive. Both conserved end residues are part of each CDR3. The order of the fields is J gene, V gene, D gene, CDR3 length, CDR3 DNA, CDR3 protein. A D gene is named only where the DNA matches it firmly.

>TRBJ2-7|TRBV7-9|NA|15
TGTGCCAGCAGCTCTCTACAGGGTATCTCCTACGAGCAGTACTTC
CASSSLQGISYEQYF
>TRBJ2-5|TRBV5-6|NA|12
TGTGCCAGCAGCTTGCTGGCAGAGACCCAGTACTTC
CASSLLAETQYF
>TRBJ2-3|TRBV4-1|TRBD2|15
TGCGCCAGCAGCCTCTTGGGACTAGCGGTAGATACGCAGTATTTT
CASSLLGLAVDTQYF
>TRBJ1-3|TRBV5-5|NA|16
TGTGCCAGCACGTTGGGGGGGAACCTTGACGGAAACACCATATATTTT
CASTLGGNLDGNTIYF
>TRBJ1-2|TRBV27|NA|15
TGTGCCAGCAGCTCCCTCGGGAGCTCGAACTATGGCTACACCTTC
CASSSLGSSNYGYTF
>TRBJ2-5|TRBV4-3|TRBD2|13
TGCGCCAGCAGCCAAGGGGAGGGAGGGACCCAGTACTTC
CASSQGEGGTQYF
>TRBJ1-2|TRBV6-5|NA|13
TGTGCCAGCAGTGGGACACGGAACTATGGCTACACCTTC
CASSGTRNYGYTF
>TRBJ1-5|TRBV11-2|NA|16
TGTGCCAGCAGCCCCAGGGTGGGCCGTAGCAATCAGCCCCAGCATTTT
CASSPRVGRSNQPQHF
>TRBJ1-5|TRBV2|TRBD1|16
TGTGCCAGCAGTTTCCGGGACAGGGATAGCAATCAGCCCCAGCATTTT
CASSFRDRDSNQPQHF
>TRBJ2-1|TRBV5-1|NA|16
TGCGCCAGCAGCTTGGTTCCGGGGGTGAGCTACAATGAGCAGTTCTTC
CASSLVPGVSYNEQFF
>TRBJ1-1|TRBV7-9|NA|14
TGTGCCAGCAGCTTAGCGGGGGGAACGGGGGAAGCTTTCTTT
CASSLAGGTGEAFF
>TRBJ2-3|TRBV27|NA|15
TGTGCCAGCAGTACGTGGGGCAGTGGCGCAGATACGCAGTATTTT
CASSTWGSGADTQYF
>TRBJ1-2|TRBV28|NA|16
TGTGCCAGCAGGGGGCCGGAGGGACGCTCGAACTATGGCTACACCTTC
CASRGPEGRSNYGYTF
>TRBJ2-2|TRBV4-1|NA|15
TGCGCCAGCAGCCCGAAGGGGGTAATGCTCGGGGAGCTGTTTTTT
CASSPKGVMLGELFF
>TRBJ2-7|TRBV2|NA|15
TGTGCCAGCAGTGAATTTGCGGGGCTCAACTACGAGCAGTACTTC
CASSEFAGLNYEQYF
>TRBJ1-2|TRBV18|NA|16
TGTGCCAGCTCATCGCCGTCCCGGGACATCCCTGGGGGCTACACCTTC
CASSSPSRDIPGGYTF
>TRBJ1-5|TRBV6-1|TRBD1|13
TGTGCCAGCAGTAAGACAGGGACTCAGCCCCAGCATTTT
CASSKTGTQPQHF
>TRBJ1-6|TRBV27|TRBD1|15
TGTGCCAGCAGTCGTCAGGGGGCCTATAATTCACCCCTCCACTTT
CASSRQGAYNSPLHF
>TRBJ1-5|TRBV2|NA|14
TGTGCCAGCAGTCTATCTTATAGCAATCAGCCCCAGCATTTT
CASSLSYSNQPQHF
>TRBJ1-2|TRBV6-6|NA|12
TGTGCCAGCAGTTACGAGAACTATGGCTACACCTTC
CASSYENYGYTF
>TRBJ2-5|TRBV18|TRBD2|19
TGTGCCAGCTCACCACCGACGAGACTAGCGGGGGGGTACCAAGAGACCCAGTACTTC
CASSPPTRLAGGYQETQYF
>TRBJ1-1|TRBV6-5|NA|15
TGTGCCACCCGAAGGGCAGGGGAGATAGACACTGAAGCTTTCTTT
CATRRAGEIDTEAFF
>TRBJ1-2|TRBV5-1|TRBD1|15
TGCGCCAGCAGCTTCTTAACAGGGGGCAACTATGGCTACACCTTC
CASSFLTGGNYGYTF
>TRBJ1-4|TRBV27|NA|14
TGTGCCAGCACCCGAGTGGGGGGGAATGAAAAACTGTTTTTT
CASTRVGGNEKLFF
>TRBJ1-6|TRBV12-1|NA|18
TGTGCCAGCAGCTACTGGGCCATTTTAAGCTCCTATAATTCACCCCTCCACTTT
CASSYWAILSSYNSPLHF
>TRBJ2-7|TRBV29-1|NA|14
TGCAGCGTTGTCGGTACAGGGACCTCCTACGAGCAGTACTTC
CSVVGTGTSYEQYF
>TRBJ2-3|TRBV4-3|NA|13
TGCGCCAGCAGCAACCGACCGCAGCGTACGCAGTATTTT
CASSNRPQRTQYF
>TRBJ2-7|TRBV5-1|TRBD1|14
TGCGCCAGCAGCTTGGACCCAGGGGGCGGCGAGCAGTACTTC
CASSLDPGGGEQYF
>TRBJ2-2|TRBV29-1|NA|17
TGCAGCGTTGAAGATCTTCTGGGGGGGGGCGATTTCGGGGAGCTGTTTTTT
CSVEDLLGGGDFGELFF
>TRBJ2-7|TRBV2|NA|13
TGTGCCAGCAGTGAGAGGCAGACCCGCGAGCAGTACTTC
CASSERQTREQYF
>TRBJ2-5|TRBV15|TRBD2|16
TGTGCCACCAGCAGAGATTCGTCGCGGGGGGGGGAGACCCAGTACTTC
CATSRDSSRGGETQYF
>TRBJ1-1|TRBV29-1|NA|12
TGCAGCGTTTTCGGAGGGAACACTGAAGCTTTCTTT
CSVFGGNTEAFF
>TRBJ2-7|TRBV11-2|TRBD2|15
TGTGCCAGCAGCTTACAACTAGCGGCATTCCACGAGCAGTACTTC
CASSLQLAAFHEQYF
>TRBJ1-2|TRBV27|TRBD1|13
TGTGCCAGCAGTTTAACAGGGGGTTATGGCTACACCTTC
CASSLTGGYGYTF
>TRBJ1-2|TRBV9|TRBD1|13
TGTGCCAGCAGCGTATGGACAGGGGATGGCTACACCTTC
CASSVWTGDGYTF
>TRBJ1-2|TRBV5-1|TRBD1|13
TGCGCCAGCGGGATGGGGACAGTCTATGGCTACACCTTC
CASGMGTVYGYTF
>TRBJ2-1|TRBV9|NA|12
TGTGCCAGCAGCTCCCCATTCAATGAGCAGTTCTTC
CASSSPFNEQFF
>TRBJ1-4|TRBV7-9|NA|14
TGTGCCAGCAGCTTAGGTCCCACAAATGAAAAACTGTTTTTT
CASSLGPTNEKLFF
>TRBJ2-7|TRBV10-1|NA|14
TGCGCCATCCCCCCAGGCGGGACTCACTACGAGCAGTACTTC
CAIPPGGTHYEQYF
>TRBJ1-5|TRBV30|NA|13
TGTGCCTGGAGGGGCCAGGGTGGTCAGCCCCAGCATTTT
CAWRGQGGQPQHF
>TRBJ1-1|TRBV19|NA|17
TGTGCCAGTAGTATATGGGGAGAGGGTAATCGGAACACTGAAGCTTTCTTT
CASSIWGEGNRNTEAFF
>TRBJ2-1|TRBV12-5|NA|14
TGTGCTAGCACTCGTTGGGGGGTGTACAATGAGCAGTTCTTC
CASTRWGVYNEQFF
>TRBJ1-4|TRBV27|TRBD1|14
TGTGCCAGCAGTTGGACAGGGGGCAATGAAAAACTGTTTTTT
CASSWTGGNEKLFF
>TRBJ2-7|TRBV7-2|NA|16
TGTGCCAGCAGCCGAGGAGGAGGACCCTCGAACTCTGAGCAGTACTTC
CASSRGGGPSNSEQYF
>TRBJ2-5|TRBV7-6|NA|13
TGTGCCAGCAGCTCGGACTTATGGGAGACCCAGTACTTC
CASSSDLWETQYF
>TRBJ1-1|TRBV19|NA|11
TGTGCCATAGGGGGATGGACTGAAGCTTTCTTT
CAIGGWTEAFF
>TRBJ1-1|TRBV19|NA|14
TGTGCCAGTAGTAACAGCATGATGAACACTGAAGCTTTCTTT
CASSNSMMNTEAFF
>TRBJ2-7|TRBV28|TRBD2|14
TGTGCCAGCAGTTTTGAAACTAGCGTCTACGAGCAGTACTTC
CASSFETSVYEQYF
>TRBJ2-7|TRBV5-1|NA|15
TGCGCCAGCAGCGCCCAGCCCGGGGGACCCTACGAGCAGTACTTC
CASSAQPGGPYEQYF
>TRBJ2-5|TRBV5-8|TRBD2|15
TGTGCCAGCAGCTTGGGGAGGCTAGCGGTGGAGACCCAGTACTTC
CASSLGRLAVETQYF
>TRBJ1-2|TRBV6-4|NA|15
TGTGCCAGCAGTGACAGGGCAGGAGGAGTTGACGGCTACACCTTC
CASSDRAGGVDGYTF
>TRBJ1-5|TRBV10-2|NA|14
TGCGCCAGCAGTGAAATACAGGCCAATCAGCCCCAGCATTTT
CASSEIQANQPQHF
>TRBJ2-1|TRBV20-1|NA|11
TGCAGTGCTTCCCGCGGGGGCAAAGAGTTCTTC
CSASRGGKEFF
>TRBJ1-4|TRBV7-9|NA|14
TGTGCCAGCAGCTTAGCGGTAGACGGGGAAAAACTGTTTTTT
CASSLAVDGEKLFF
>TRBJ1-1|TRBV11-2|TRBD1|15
TGTGCCAGCAGCTTAGCCTCAGGGGGGCACACTGAAGCTTTCTTT
CASSLASGGHTEAFF
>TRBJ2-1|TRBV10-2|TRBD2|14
TGCGCCGTCTCTAGCGGGGGGGCCAGGAATGAGCAGTTCTTC
CAVSSGGARNEQFF
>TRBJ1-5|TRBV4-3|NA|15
TGCGCCAGCAGCCAAGATCAGGGCGGAGATCAGCCCCAGCATTTT
CASSQDQGGDQPQHF
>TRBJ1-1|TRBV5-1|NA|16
TGCGCCAGCAGCTTGGCGGGAACGGGCCTGAACACTGAAGCTTTCTTT
CASSLAGTGLNTEAFF
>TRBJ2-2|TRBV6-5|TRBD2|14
TGTGCCAGCAGGCGGGAGGGCCGTTTCGGGGAGCTGTTTTTT
CASRREGRFGELFF
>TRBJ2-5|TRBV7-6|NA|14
TGTGCCAGCAGCCCCACTGGCCGGGAGGAGACCCAGTACTTC
CASSPTGREETQYF